This TCR beta chain stems from a study of blood T cell repertoires in COVID-19. V shed 5 bases, J shed 2 bases, and the junction held 6 bases outside the gene matches. This CDR3 contains 15 residues. The germline V gene has CDR1 SNHLY and CDR2 FYNNEI. Sequencing was performed with immunoSEQ multiplex PCR; in TCRdb, only in-frame clones are kept and a portion is missing. The sample carries roughly 220,000 clones, approximately 78% recorded once. The receptor comes from an elderly woman with COVID-19, enrolled during active disease. The sample comprised peripheral blood. This chain joins TRBV2 and TRBJ1-5; 7 bases agree with TRBD1. The CDR3 nucleotides read TGTGCCAGCAGTAGGACAGGAAGTGGCAATCAGCCCCAGCATTTT. It translates to CASSRTGSGNQPQHF.